This passage covers 15 T cell receptor beta chains from one sample sequenced in a study of cytomegalovirus exposure and HLA in healthy donors. PCR was performed using 60 Vbeta and 13 Jbeta primers. This table comes from immunoSEQ multiplex PCR, and its TCRdb copy is limited to in-frame clones, with some not included. The table shows approximately 150,000 clones, with 75% to 90% occurring only once. Specimen: PBMCs. The receptors shown here come from a woman aged 30 to 39 in good health and CMV-seronegative.

This clone has just a few counts. This chain joins TRBV6-5 and TRBJ1-1; D uncertain. The CDR3 totals 15 residues. Trimming shortened V by 0 bases and J by 5 bases, and 13 bases separated the two germline ends. Germline-derived CDR1 and CDR2 are MNHEY and SVGAGI. This CDR3 reads CASSYSGRVVTEAFF. In DNA form, the CDR3 reads TGTGCCAGCAGTTACTCAGGGCGGGTAGTGACTGAAGCTTTCTTT.

In its sample, this clone was seen once. The gene calls are TRBV23-1 and TRBJ2-2; 9 bases map to TRBD1. TRBV23-1 is designated an ORF whose function remains uncertain. The trim removed 3 bases at V and 7 bases at J, leaving 9 bases unmatched. The CDR3 runs to 16 residues. The CDR3 protein is CASSHPPGQGDGELFF. In nucleotides, the CDR3 is TGCGCCAGCAGTCACCCCCCGGGACAGGGAGACGGGGAGCTGTTTTTT.

This sequence joins TRBV7-2 and TRBJ2-1; TRBD2 aligns across 12 bases. The V gene's germline CDR1 is SGHTA and CDR2 FQGNSA. Trimming at V came to 3 bases and at J to 0 bases, leaving 6 bases not matched to a gene. The CDR3 runs to 18 residues. The CDR3 nucleotides are TGTGCCAGCAGCTTCTGGCTAGCGGGGGGGTACTCCTACAATGAGCAGTTCTTC. This translates into CASSFWLAGGYSYNEQFF.

This clone was picked up one time. The gene calls are TRBV7-2 and TRBJ2-1; 7 bases map to TRBD2. Germline-derived CDR1 and CDR2 are SGHTA and FQGNSA. V trimming: 1 base; J trimming: 0 bases; junction bases outside the gene matches: 3. This CDR3 spans 16 amino acids. CDR3 amino acids: CASSLGAGDSYNEQFF. DNA of the CDR3: TGTGCCAGCAGCTTAGGGGCGGGGGACTCCTACAATGAGCAGTTCTTC.

The chain has TRBV7-2 and TRBJ1-1; tentative D call: TRBD1 (6 bases). Germline V gene lookup returns CDR1 SGHTA and CDR2 FQGNSA. V was pared by 0 bases and J by 4 bases, with 9 bases between. This CDR3 has 14 residues. The CDR3 region is CASSLAVGGTEAFF. The CDR3 DNA sequence: TGTGCCAGCAGCTTAGCAGTAGGGGGCACTGAAGCTTTCTTT. The full variable domain, with the rest looked up from reference TRBV7-2 and TRBJ1-1, is GAGVSQSPSNKVTEKGKDVELRCDPISGHTALYWYRQSLGQGLEFLIYFQGNSAPDKSGLPSDRFSAERTGGSVSTLTIQRTQQEDSAVYLCASSLAVGGTEAFFGQGTRLTVV.

The chain joins TRBV19 to TRBJ1-2, with 7 bases lining up with TRBD1. The CDR3 spans 15 residues. Germline CDR1 reads LNHDA; CDR2 reads SQIVND (reference sequence). Trimming cost V 5 bases and J 0 bases; bases outside gene matches: 6. CDR3 DNA: TGTGCCAGTAGTTTGGGGACAGCAGCTAACTATGGCTACACCTTC. This encodes CASSLGTAANYGYTF.

This clone appeared once. The rearrangement links TRBV25-1 to TRBJ2-7; TRBD2 might be the D (5 bases). Trimming pared 3 bases from V and 7 bases from J, leaving 16 bases between. There are 14 residues in the CDR3. The germline CDR1 and CDR2 sequences are MGHDK and SYGVNS. CDR3 sequence: CASSDSGGLREQYF. CDR3 coding DNA: TGTGCCAGCAGTGATTCTGGCGGGCTTCGGGAGCAGTACTTC.

The chain uses TRBV10-1 and TRBJ1-2; no firm D call. V was shortened by 2 bases and J by 8 bases, with 12 bases between the two germline ends. Germline V gene lookup returns CDR1 WNHNN and CDR2 SYGVQD (reference sequence). This CDR3 is built from 13 residues. The CDR3 loop is CASSEARKTGYTF. The DNA of the CDR3 is TGCGCCAGCAGTGAGGCCAGGAAAACGGGCTACACCTTC.

The J gene is TRBJ2-1, the V gene TRBV18; weak D call: TRBD2 (5 bases). Germline V CDR1 and CDR2: KGHSH, LQKENI. The length of the CDR3 is 13 residues. Trimming stripped 6 bases from V and 8 bases from J, with 14 bases between. This CDR3 reads CASSPRIGDEQFF. The CDR3 region has the DNA TGTGCCAGCTCCCCTAGAATCGGGGATGAGCAGTTCTTC.

This CDR3 is CASTKQGENTEAFF. Written as DNA, the CDR3 is TGTGCCAGCACCAAACAGGGGGAGAACACTGAAGCTTTCTTT. This chain connects TRBV11-3 to TRBJ1-1, with 8 nucleotides matching TRBD1. Germline lookup yields CDR1 SGHNT and CDR2 YENEEA. Trimming took 7 bases from V and 1 from J; bases not matched to a gene: 5. This CDR3 is built from 14 residues.

The chain joins TRBV7-2 to TRBJ1-1; D unresolved. Germline loops: CDR1 SGHTA, CDR2 FQGNSA. V dropped 0 bases and J dropped 5 bases, with 10 bases sitting between them. This CDR3 spans 14 amino acids. The CDR3 loop reads CASSLAAAPTEAFF. CDR3 DNA: TGTGCCAGCAGCTTAGCGGCCGCCCCGACTGAAGCTTTCTTT.

On this clone itself: The junction departs from the called germline gene at one end, perhaps through a read error. The same CDR3 also results from other DNA sequences found in this sample. The chain carries TRBV18 and TRBJ2-7; D perhaps matches TRBD2 (6 bases). CDR3 size: 17 residues. The V gene's germline CDR1 is KGHSH and CDR2 LQKENI. The CDR3 DNA sequence: TGCGCCAGCTCACCACCGTTCGCAGGGACTCCCGGGGGCGAGCAGTACTTC. This encodes CASSPPFAGTPGGEQYF.

The J gene is TRBJ2-7, the V gene TRBV28, with 8 bases that match TRBD1. CDR1 and CDR2 from the germline V gene are MDHEN and SYDVKM. Trimming at V came to 2 bases and at J to 1 base, leaving 1 base not matched to a gene. This CDR3 contains 14 residues. The CDR3 reads CASSLGTGSYEQYF. CDR3 DNA: TGTGCCAGCAGTTTAGGGACAGGTTCCTACGAGCAGTACTTC.

The rearrangement links TRBV4-1 to TRBJ1-2; TRBD1 matches 9 bases. Germline V CDR1 and CDR2: MGHRA, YSYEKL. With 4 bases clipped from V and 12 bases from J, the junction kept 12 bases outside the gene matches. The CDR3 has 14 amino acids. The CDR3 DNA reads TGCGCCAGCAGCCCCGCCGGGACAGGGACCCTACACACCTTC. Protein product: CASSPAGTGTLHTF.

The V call is TRBV25-1, the J call TRBJ1-4; D may be TRBD1 (6 bases). The CDR3 length is 14 residues. V was clipped by 3 bases and J by 8 bases, with 13 bases between them. Germline assignment: CDR1 MGHDK and CDR2 SYGVNS. The CDR3 nucleotides read TGTGCCAGCAGTGAGTTGAGGGACAACGAAAAACTGTTTTTT. The encoded protein is CASSELRDNEKLFF.